This TCR beta chain emerged from a study of blood T cell repertoires in COVID-19. Study information: Nucleic acid was either cDNA or gDNA, and it came from T cells, B-cell-depleted T cells, or PBMCs.

Original data processing: From reference gene primer amplification, estimates of nucleated cell counts were derived. Profiling relied on immunoSEQ multiplex PCR, and the TCRdb table lists in-frame clones only, not all of them. The V and J calls and clone size were taken over from that table, and D and trimming were inferred from the DNA. Altogether 250,000 or so clones are present, roughly 89% being singletons, with the ten largest covering about 2.1%. Looked up from germline, CDR1 is SGHNT and CDR2 is YYREEE (reference sequence). The CDR3 extends over 14 amino acids. V lost 5 bases, J lost 4 bases, and 7 bases stayed unmatched. Enrolled during active infection, Seattle patients were then followed longitudinally.

This chain connects TRBV5-4 to TRBJ1-2; 8 bases fit TRBD1. The receptor was derived from a woman aged 55-70 years with COVID-19, enrolled during active disease. The source material was peripheral blood. The CDR3 region has the DNA TGTGCCAGCAGGGGACAGGCATCAGTCTATGGCTACACCTTC. Residues: CASRGQASVYGYTF.